This is a list of T cell receptor beta chains from one sample in a study of sequential checkpoint blockade in melanoma. Some clones are missing from TCRdb's copy, which holds only in-frame ones; the method was immunoSEQ multiplex PCR. The table lists about 20,000 clones, roughly four fifths of them singletons, with about half in the top ten. The sample here was CD8+ T cells sorted from blood (inferred from file names), taken from a patient given nivolumab and ipilimumab in sequence. The receptors stem from a human donor with melanoma. Each CDR3 is given with its conserved first and last residue. The D gene is left open where the match is weak. The listing skips clone size in some rows; elsewhere it reads once, few, many or a size class.

.	TRBV7-9	TRBJ2-7	TRBD2	TGTGCCAGCAGCATCTCTAGCGGCTCCCTGATCTACGAGCAGTACTTC	CASSISSGSLIYEQYF
.	TRBV28	TRBJ2-5	TRBD1	TGTGCCAGCAGTTTAGGGACAGGGGGTGAAGAGACCCAGTACTTC	CASSLGTGGEETQYF
.	TRBV5-1	TRBJ1-5	.	TGCGCCAGCAGCTTAAGGGGGGGGTTTAATCAGCCCCAGCATTTT	CASSLRGGFNQPQHF
.	TRBV2	TRBJ2-5	.	TGTGCCAGCAATGAACTAGCTTTGGAGACCCAGTACTTC	CASNELALETQYF
.	TRBV7-3	TRBJ1-6	TRBD1	TGTGCCAGCAGCTCCACAGGGGGCACTAATTCACCCCTCCACTTT	CASSSTGGTNSPLHF
.	TRBV5-4	TRBJ2-1	TRBD1	TGTGCCAGCAGCGTGGGACAGGGGAACAATGAGCAGTTCTTC	CASSVGQGNNEQFF
once	TRBV27	TRBJ1-6	.	TGTGCCAGCAGTTTGCAGGTTTATAATTCACCCCTCCACTTT	CASSLQVYNSPLHF
.	TRBV11-2	TRBJ2-7	TRBD1	TGTGCCAGCAGCACTAGCAGGGGGCCTACCTACGAGCAGTACTTC	CASSTSRGPTYEQYF
.	TRBV28	TRBJ2-7	.	TGTGCCAGCAGTTTATCGGGTGTAGTGCAGTACTTC	CASSLSGVVQYF
.	TRBV7-6	TRBJ2-7	TRBD2	TGTGCCAGCAGCCGAAGCGGGGGGGCAGGTGAGCAGTACTTC	CASSRSGGAGEQYF
once	TRBV5-4	TRBJ2-1	.	TGTGCCAGCAGCTTTTGGGGGGATGAGCAGTTCTTC	CASSFWGDEQFF
few	TRBV4-2	TRBJ1-2	TRBD1	TGTGCCAGCAGTTTGACCACGGGGACAGGGACCTATGGCTACACCTTC	CASSLTTGTGTYGYTF
once	TRBV6-5	TRBJ1-1	TRBD1	TGTGCCAGCAGTTACTCAGGGGGCGCGGGCACTGAAGCTTTCTTT	CASSYSGGAGTEAFF
few	TRBV19	TRBJ2-7	TRBD1	TGTGCCAGTAGTAGCCTCGGGACAGGGTCATACGAGCAGTACTTC	CASSSLGTGSYEQYF
.	TRBV30	TRBJ2-3	TRBD2	TGTGCCTCCGAGCGGGGGGGCACAGATACGCAGTATTTT	CASERGGTDTQYF
.	TRBV19	TRBJ2-7	.	TGTGCCAGTAGTACTTCCAGGGGTCGCGAGCAGTACTTC	CASSTSRGREQYF
.	TRBV7-2	TRBJ2-1	.	TGTGCCAGCAGCCTCGGGGAGAGCTCCTACAATGAGCAGTTCTTC	CASSLGESSYNEQFF
.	TRBV27	TRBJ2-7	.	TGTGCCAGCAGTGAAGCCCAGGGTCCACCGTACGAGCAGTACTTC	CASSEAQGPPYEQYF
once	TRBV5-1	TRBJ2-7	.	TGCGCCAGCAGGCGTCGGGGGTTCCACGAGCAGTACTTC	CASRRRGFHEQYF
.	TRBV4-2	TRBJ1-6	TRBD1	TGTGCCAGCAGCCCCGGGACAGCCCATTCACCCCTCCACTTT	CASSPGTAHSPLHF
.	TRBV5-1	TRBJ2-3	TRBD2	TGCGCCAGCAGCCTCCGACTAGCGGGGACCACAGATACGCAGTATTTT	CASSLRLAGTTDTQYF
.	TRBV6-1	TRBJ2-7	.	TGTGCCACCACAGGGAACACCTACGAGCAGTACTTC	CATTGNTYEQYF
.	TRBV2	TRBJ1-1	.	TGTGCCAGCAGTGATCAGCCGGGACATATGAACACTGAAGCTTTCTTT	CASSDQPGHMNTEAFF
few	TRBV19	TRBJ2-1	TRBD2	TGTGCCAGTAGTACTGCTAGCGGGGACTACAATGAGCAGTTCTTC	CASSTASGDYNEQFF
.	TRBV4-3	TRBJ1-4	.	TGCGCCAGCAGCCAAGATAGGGGAACAACTAATGAAAAACTGTTTTTT	CASSQDRGTTNEKLFF
.	TRBV7-9	TRBJ2-7	.	TGTGCCAGCAGCCCCCGTGAGCAGTACTTC	CASSPREQYF
.	TRBV29-1	TRBJ2-1	TRBD2	TGCAGCGTTGAAAGCGGGGGGCAGAGGGATGTGGATGAGCAGTTCTTC	CSVESGGQRDVDEQFF
.	TRBV7-9	TRBJ2-7	.	TGTGCCAGCAGCTCCTACGACTACGAGCAGTACTTC	CASSSYDYEQYF
.	TRBV4-2	TRBJ2-1	TRBD2	TGTGCCAGCAGCCAGATTATTAGCGGGATCTCCTACAATGAGCAGTTCTTC	CASSQIISGISYNEQFF
.	TRBV5-1	TRBJ1-1	TRBD1	TGCGCCAGCAGCCTATCGGGACAGGCGTGGGGCACTGAAGCTTTCTTT	CASSLSGQAWGTEAFF
.	TRBV9	TRBJ1-3	.	TGTGCCAGCAGCGTAGAGAGAGGGAGCTCTGGAAACACCATATATTTT	CASSVERGSSGNTIYF
.	TRBV5-4	TRBJ2-5	TRBD1	TGTGCCAGCAGCCCTGGGACAGGTAGTCAAGAGACCCAGTACTTC	CASSPGTGSQETQYF
.	TRBV27	TRBJ2-1	TRBD2	TGTGCCAGCCGACTAGCGGGGGGCCCCAATGAGCAGTTCTTC	CASRLAGGPNEQFF
.	TRBV5-8	TRBJ1-2	.	TGTGCCAGCAGCCAAGATATCGGGTCTTCTAACTATGGCTACACCTTC	CASSQDIGSSNYGYTF
.	TRBV10-3	TRBJ2-3	.	TGTGCCATCAGTGGACCACTAGCCGACAGCACAGATACGCAGTATTTT	CAISGPLADSTDTQYF
few	TRBV28	TRBJ1-1	.	TGTGCCATCGGGAACACTGAAGCTTTCTTT	CAIGNTEAFF
.	TRBV5-4	TRBJ2-7	.	TGTGCCAGCAGCACCTCAGGCGCGGGGCTATTCTTCTACGAGCAGTACTTC	CASSTSGAGLFFYEQYF
.	TRBV14	TRBJ2-4	.	TGTGCCAGCAGCCCGGGGTTAGGAACCAAAAACATTCAGTACTTC	CASSPGLGTKNIQYF
.	TRBV10-3	TRBJ2-3	TRBD1	TGTGCCATCTCGGCCCTCACAGGGGTCGGCACAGATACGCAGTATTTT	CAISALTGVGTDTQYF
.	TRBV4-3	TRBJ2-3	TRBD2	TGCGCCAGCAGCCAACTCGACGGACTAGCGGGGGACACAGATACGCAGTATTTT	CASSQLDGLAGDTDTQYF
.	TRBV7-9	TRBJ2-7	.	TGTGCCAGCAGCTTAAAAAGTCTAGGCCTACGGTCGAGTAACGAGCAGTACTTC	CASSLKSLGLRSSNEQYF
.	TRBV10-1	TRBJ2-3	TRBD2	TGCGCCAGCAGTCCTAATAGCGGGGGAGGTACGCAGTATTTT	CASSPNSGGGTQYF
.	TRBV5-8	TRBJ2-1	.	TGTGCCAGCAGCTTGGGTGGGTCAGGGCAGTTCTTC	CASSLGGSGQFF
once	TRBV12-5	TRBJ2-3	.	TGTGCTAGTGGTTTGGTACAGGTAAGGGCCCCTGAGAGCACAGATACGCAGTATTTT	CASGLVQVRAPESTDTQYF
once	TRBV27	TRBJ2-7	.	TGTGCCAGCAGTTTATCGCAGAACTACGAGCAGTACTTC	CASSLSQNYEQYF